One sample yielded the 15 T cell receptor beta chains listed below, sequenced in a study of shared clonotypes between healthy human individuals. The assay was immunoSEQ multiplex PCR, and TCRdb's table has in-frame clones only and misses some. This sample has 2 million or so clones; 85% to 95% occur once, and the top ten carry 0.13%. Sample: naive CD4+ T cells sorted from blood. Subset given: CD45RA+ positively selected. The receptors derive from a man younger than 35 in good health.

This chain connects TRBV6-5 to TRBJ1-2, with D possibly TRBD1 on 5 matching bases. The germline V gene encodes CDR1 MNHEY and CDR2 SVGAGI. V dropped 5 bases and J dropped 7 bases, with 11 bases sitting between them. The CDR3 length is 12 residues. The CDR3 spells CASSNRWGGYTF. The CDR3 DNA sequence: TGTGCCAGCAGTAACAGGTGGGGTGGCTACACCTTC.

On this clone itself: Other DNA sequences in this specimen translate into the identical CDR3. This chain connects TRBV28 to TRBJ2-7, with 7 bases lining up with TRBD1. Germline V gene lookup returns CDR1 MDHEN and CDR2 SYDVKM. With V trimmed by 8 bases and J by 2 bases, 6 bases remained unmatched. CDR3 size: 13 residues. CDR3 nucleotide sequence: TGTGCCAGCGGCCGGGACAGCACCTACGAGCAGTACTTC. Translating gives CASGRDSTYEQYF.

The gene calls are TRBV2 and TRBJ2-3; 8 nucleotides line up with TRBD1. Germline V gene data show CDR1 as SNHLY and CDR2 as FYNNEI. This CDR3 has 16 residues. Trimming cost V 6 bases and J 3 bases; bases outside gene matches: 11. CDR3: CASRTGGEGNTDTQYF. CDR3 sequence (DNA): TGTGCCAGCAGAACAGGGGGAGAGGGAAATACAGATACGCAGTATTTT.

The chain couples TRBV5-1 to TRBJ1-3; D remains unclear. Germline CDR1 reads SGHRS; CDR2 reads YFSETQ. The V and J ends lost 3 bases and 4 bases respectively, with 2 bases between them. The CDR3 runs 11 residues. This CDR3 is CASSYGNTIYF. In nucleotides, the CDR3 is TGCGCCAGCAGCTACGGAAACACCATATATTTT.

V usage is TRBV13 and J usage is TRBJ1-2, with 11 bases aligning to TRBD1. Germline lookup yields CDR1 PRHDT and CDR2 FYEKMQ (reference sequence). This CDR3 contains 14 residues. V lost 5 bases, J lost 7 bases, and 6 bases stayed unmatched. The CDR3 spells CASSPGQGAGGYTF. CDR3 DNA: TGTGCCAGCAGCCCCGGACAGGGGGCGGGTGGCTACACCTTC. Filled out from reference TRBV13 and TRBJ1-2, the complete variable domain reads AAGVIQSPRHLIKEKRETATLKCYPIPRHDTVYWYQQGPGQDPQFLISFYEKMQSDKGSIPDRFSAQQFSDYHSELNMSSLELGDSALYFCASSPGQGAGGYTFGSGTRLTVV.

The J gene is TRBJ1-1, the V gene TRBV6-1; D remains ambiguous. Trimming shortened V by 2 bases and J by 7 bases, and 8 bases separated the two germline ends. CDR3 length: 12 amino acids. Germline lookup yields CDR1 MNHNS and CDR2 SASEGT. CDR3 nucleotide sequence: TGTGCCAGCAGTGAAAGGTGGGGTGAAGCTTTCTTT. Translating gives CASSERWGEAFF.

The chain links TRBV10-3 to TRBJ2-5, with D possibly TRBD1 on 6 matching bases. The germline V gene encodes CDR1 ENHRY and CDR2 SYGVKD. The CDR3 runs to 15 residues. V lost 2 bases, J lost 8 bases, and 18 bases lay in between. DNA for the CDR3: TGTGCCATCAGTGAGAATATGGGGGCGCTAACCACCCAGTACTTC. The encoded protein is CAISENMGALTTQYF.

The chain employs TRBV6-1 and TRBJ1-3; 7 bases map to TRBD1. The CDR3 covers 16 residues. Unmatched junction bases numbered 5, after V lost 0 bases and J lost 3 bases. Germline CDR1 is MNHNS and CDR2 is SASEGT. For the CDR3, the DNA is TGTGCCAGCAGTGAAGCCGGGACAGCTAGTGGAAACACCATATATTTT. Its protein is CASSEAGTASGNTIYF.

The gene calls are TRBV7-9 and TRBJ2-1; D assignment may be TRBD1 or TRBD2 (6 bases each). CDR1 SEHNR and CDR2 FQNEAQ come from the germline V gene (reference sequence). V lost 1 base and J lost 9, with 13 bases in between. This CDR3 has 14 amino acids. The chain's CDR3 is CASSLGEGGGEQFF. CDR3 bases: TGTGCCAGCAGCTTAGGAGAAGGGGGAGGTGAGCAGTTCTTC.

This clone was detected only once. In the same sample, other DNA sequences code for this CDR3. The chain combines TRBV9 with TRBJ2-7; D is unclear. Deletions cut 0 bases from V and 3 bases from J, with 7 bases between. Per germline, CDR1 SGDLS and CDR2 YYNGEE. CDR3 length equals 13 residues. This CDR3 reads CASSVGPNYEQYF. The CDR3 region has the DNA TGTGCCAGCAGCGTAGGGCCCAACTACGAGCAGTACTTC.

This rearrangement joins TRBV10-3 to TRBJ2-1, with a tentative D call TRBD2 (6 bases). V lost 3 bases and J lost 6, with 18 bases in between. Germline assignment: CDR1 ENHRY and CDR2 SYGVKD. CDR3 size: 16 residues. CDR3 protein: CAISEGAGWGVNEQFF. DNA for the CDR3: TGTGCCATCAGTGAAGGCGCGGGATGGGGCGTCAATGAGCAGTTCTTC.

With regard to this clone: At one boundary the junction diverges from the germline segment, which might be a read error. The chain couples TRBV6-1 to TRBJ1-2, with D perhaps TRBD1 (5 bases). The CDR3 contains 10 residues. In germline, CDR1 is MNHNS, CDR2 SASEGT. CDR3 nucleotides: TGTGCCAGCAACGGGGGAGGGGAAGAATTC. This encodes CASNGGGEEF.

CDR3 nucleotide sequence: TGTGCCAGCAGCTTACGTAGCGGGAGTTACAATGAGCAGTTCTTC. It specifies CASSLRSGSYNEQFF. The chain links TRBV11-3 to TRBJ2-1; 9 bases are a match to TRBD2. The CDR3 length is 15 residues. The V gene's germline CDR1 is SGHNT and CDR2 YENEEA. The J segment lost 4 bases and the V segment lost 2 bases, leaving 3 bases of the junction unmatched. The full variable domain, rest sourced from reference TRBV11-3 and TRBJ2-1, is EAGVVQSPRYKIIEKKQPVAFWCNPISGHNTLYWYLQNLGQGPELLIRYENEEAVDDSQLPKDRFSAERLKGVDSTLKIQPAELGDSAVYLCASSLRSGSYNEQFFGPGTRLTVL.

The V gene is TRBV7-8, the J gene TRBJ2-7; 7 bases are shared with TRBD2. Germline assignment: CDR1 SGHVS and CDR2 FQNEAQ. V trimming: 0 bases; J trimming: 2 bases; junction bases outside the gene matches: 13. The CDR3 sequence is 18 residues long. CDR3 nucleotides: TGTGCCAGCAGCTTAGCACCTCTATCCTCTAGCGGCACCTACGAGCAGTACTTC. Its translation: CASSLAPLSSSGTYEQYF.

The gene calls are TRBV4-3 and TRBJ2-6; D remains ambiguous. The CDR3 has 15 amino acids. Per germline, CDR1 LGHNA and CDR2 YSLEER. The V and J ends lost 3 bases and 0 bases respectively, with 6 bases between them. The CDR3 DNA follows: TGCGCCAGCAGCCAGACATACTCTGGGGCCAACGTCCTGACTTTC. Translated: CASSQTYSGANVLTF.